A selection of T cell receptor beta chains follows, all from one sample in a study of blood T cell repertoires in COVID-19. Clones were sequenced by immunoSEQ multiplex PCR, and TCRdb holds only the in-frame ones, with some missing. The sample comprises about 280,000 clones, roughly nine tenths of which are singletons, and about 5.5% rests with the top ten. The sequencing input was PBMCs or T cells enriched from blood (not recorded which). Receptors were obtained from a woman aged 35 to 49 who had recovered from COVID-19. Both conserved end residues are part of each CDR3.

v_call cdr3_aa
TRBV15 CATSRGVQTSGSFGDTQYF
TRBV3-1/TRBV3-2 CASSQAFSRGQGYTF
TRBV20-1 CSASASGYMALEQYF
TRBV2 CASSSDRGEKLFF
TRBV5-6 CASSRQTWGVSGNTIYF
TRBV10-3 CAISEPDQPQHF
TRBV3-1/TRBV3-2 CASSQERQSLFF
TRBV7-2 CASSLIGTTETQYF
TRBV7-2 CASTPSGGEKLFF
TRBV6-6 CASTYVGGRLGNEQFF
TRBV6-2/TRBV6-3 CASSYLGQGASGRATQQFF
TRBV28 CASSSHSSYEQYF
TRBV30 CAWSDGQGRNSPLHF
TRBV5-1 CASSSGLGTDTQYF
TRBV5-1 CASSYGLAAQETQYF
TRBV4-3 CASSQEEGAYGYTF
TRBV30 CATKAGGGSPLHF
TRBV7-8 CASFPDRMNTEAFF
TRBV5-1 CASSSRVVINEQYF
TRBV11-2 CASSGLGTHTQYF
TRBV7-9 CASSLGAGYQPQHF
TRBV7-9 CASSLEVGNEQYF
TRBV24-1 CATRGTGGWNTEAFF
TRBV5-1 CASSLEGASGYTF
TRBV10-2 CASAKGLADTDTQYF
TRBV7-3 CASSLGGEETQYF
TRBV4-2 CASSQSLAGGSQNEQFF
TRBV30 CAWSPGTEAFF
TRBV28 CASGTREGYTF
TRBV28 CASNQQGGRDYNEQFF
TRBV6-1 CASSEIPGGTNYGYTF
TRBV6-5 CASSSDTYEQYF
TRBV2 CASSGDIVGYEQYF
TRBV4-1 CASSQTSGETSFF
TRBV4-3 CASSPNTGELFF
TRBV2 CASTRDRNTEAFF
TRBV3-1/TRBV3-2 CASSQGGDSLHF
TRBV14 CASSPYRAYEQYF
TRBV19 CASSIGTRLYF
TRBV30 CAWSFGVNYGYTF
TRBV5-5 CASSLRQVWETQYF
TRBV30 CASQRGHEQFF
TRBV24-1 CATSDRRQGQGFDEQYF
TRBV9 CASSSQQGGGNEQFF
TRBV9 CASSAQGGAGNTIYF
TRBV4-3 CASSQESSSLPNEQFF
TRBV5-6 CASSLGGYEQYF
TRBV5-1 CASSLAGGLAGSETQYF
TRBV18 CASSPPTAGEDTQYF